A selection of T cell receptor beta chains follows, all from one sample in a study of shared clonotypes between healthy human individuals. The repertoire was sequenced with immunoSEQ multiplex PCR; TCRdb's copy has only in-frame clones and lacks some. The sample holds 1 million to 1.3 million clones; around three quarters are singletons and the top ten take roughly 0.61%. Source material: memory CD4+ T cells from PBMCs. These receptors all stem from a young man in good health. Some clones in this sample may be carry-over from other donors' samples. The CDR3 runs from the conserved cysteine through the conserved F or W. A D gene is named only where the DNA matches it firmly. Clone sizes are given selectively: once, few, many, or a class where the clone is expanded.

v_gene: TRBV5-1
d_gene: -
abundance: once
j_gene: TRBJ2-2
CDR3nt: TGCGCCAGCAGCTTCGCGGAGCCTCGCACCGGGGAGCTGTTTTTT
CDR3aa: CASSFAEPRTGELFF

v_gene: TRBV5-1
d_gene: -
abundance: -
j_gene: TRBJ1-1
CDR3nt: TGCGCCAGCAGCTTGGCTCCAGGAAGGAACACTGAAGCTTTCTTT
CDR3aa: CASSLAPGRNTEAFF

v_gene: TRBV2
d_gene: TRBD1
abundance: once
j_gene: TRBJ2-3
CDR3nt: TGTGCCAGCAGCGCGGACAGGGCCACAGATACGCAGTATTTT
CDR3aa: CASSADRATDTQYF

v_gene: TRBV28
d_gene: -
abundance: -
j_gene: TRBJ1-2
CDR3nt: TGTGCCAGCAGGCGGGACTCCTCGGGCAAAGGCTACACCTTC
CDR3aa: CASRRDSSGKGYTF

v_gene: TRBV7-2
d_gene: -
abundance: -
j_gene: TRBJ1-2
CDR3nt: TGTGCCAGCAGCTTTCACCGGGACTATGGCTACACCTTC
CDR3aa: CASSFHRDYGYTF

v_gene: TRBV30
d_gene: -
abundance: once
j_gene: TRBJ1-3
CDR3nt: TGTGCCTGGAGTGTACGATGGGGCGCTTCTGGAAACACCATATATTTT
CDR3aa: CAWSVRWGASGNTIYF

v_gene: TRBV6-5
d_gene: -
abundance: -
j_gene: TRBJ2-1
CDR3nt: TGTGCCAGCAGTTACTTTGGCACTAGGTCGGTCCGGGAGCAGTTCTTC
CDR3aa: CASSYFGTRSVREQFF

v_gene: TRBV19
d_gene: -
abundance: -
j_gene: TRBJ1-3
CDR3nt: TGTGCCAGTGTTCCGGGAGGCCCCGGAAACACCATATATTTT
CDR3aa: CASVPGGPGNTIYF

v_gene: TRBV11-2
d_gene: -
abundance: once
j_gene: TRBJ2-1
CDR3nt: TGTGCCAGCAGCTTAATGCCCCCCGAGCAGTTCTTC
CDR3aa: CASSLMPPEQFF

v_gene: TRBV4-1
d_gene: -
abundance: -
j_gene: TRBJ1-5
CDR3nt: TGCGCCAGCAGCCAAGATCGATGGGGTGATCAGCCCCAGCATTTT
CDR3aa: CASSQDRWGDQPQHF

v_gene: TRBV6-1
d_gene: -
abundance: few
j_gene: TRBJ1-2
CDR3nt: TGTGCCAGCAGTGAAAGGAGGGTGAACTATGGCTACACCTTC
CDR3aa: CASSERRVNYGYTF

v_gene: TRBV18
d_gene: -
abundance: -
j_gene: TRBJ2-2
CDR3nt: TGTGCCAGCTCACCACCGACAGGAGGTACCGGGGAGCTGTTTTTT
CDR3aa: CASSPPTGGTGELFF

v_gene: TRBV29-1
d_gene: -
abundance: -
j_gene: TRBJ1-1
CDR3nt: TGCAGCGTTGCTGGGTTGGACACTGAAGCTTTCTTT
CDR3aa: CSVAGLDTEAFF

v_gene: TRBV5-1
d_gene: -
abundance: -
j_gene: TRBJ2-7
CDR3nt: TGCGCCAGCAGCTTGGGTCCAGGGTCCTACGAGCAGTACTTC
CDR3aa: CASSLGPGSYEQYF

v_gene: TRBV6-5
d_gene: -
abundance: once
j_gene: TRBJ2-5
CDR3nt: TGTGCCAGCAGTTACTCGCCCCAGGGGACCCAGTACTTC
CDR3aa: CASSYSPQGTQYF

v_gene: TRBV30
d_gene: TRBD1
abundance: -
j_gene: TRBJ1-4
CDR3nt: TGTGCCTGGGGGGACAGGGGCAGGGAAAAACTGTTTTTT
CDR3aa: CAWGDRGREKLFF

v_gene: TRBV5-1
d_gene: -
abundance: -
j_gene: TRBJ1-1
CDR3nt: TGCGCCAGCAGCTTCCCTGGGACTGAAGCTTTCTTT
CDR3aa: CASSFPGTEAFF

v_gene: TRBV11-2
d_gene: -
abundance: -
j_gene: TRBJ1-4
CDR3nt: TGTGCCAGCAGTCCGAGCCCAGGGGATGAAAAACTGTTTTTT
CDR3aa: CASSPSPGDEKLFF

v_gene: TRBV5-1
d_gene: -
abundance: once
j_gene: TRBJ1-1
CDR3nt: TGCGCCAGCAGCAGCCCTAGCACTGAAGCTTTCTTT
CDR3aa: CASSSPSTEAFF

v_gene: TRBV11-2
d_gene: -
abundance: -
j_gene: TRBJ2-2
CDR3nt: TGTGCCAGCACCCCCGGCGCGGCGCGGAGCGGGGAGCTGTTTTTT
CDR3aa: CASTPGAARSGELFF

v_gene: TRBV4-3
d_gene: TRBD1
abundance: -
j_gene: TRBJ2-7
CDR3nt: TGCGCCAGCAGCCACCGGGACAGAGACGACGAGCAGTACTTC
CDR3aa: CASSHRDRDDEQYF

v_gene: TRBV27
d_gene: -
abundance: many
j_gene: TRBJ1-2
CDR3nt: TGTGCCAGCAGGCTTGGAACAATAAACTATGGCTACACCTTC
CDR3aa: CASRLGTINYGYTF

v_gene: TRBV6-5
d_gene: TRBD2
abundance: -
j_gene: TRBJ2-7
CDR3nt: TGTGCCAGCAGTTACCCGACTAGCGGGTCCTACGAGCAGTACTTC
CDR3aa: CASSYPTSGSYEQYF

v_gene: TRBV27
d_gene: TRBD2
abundance: once
j_gene: TRBJ2-1
CDR3nt: TGTGCCAGCAGTTTGCTGACCGGGACTAGTTACAATGAGCAGTTCTTC
CDR3aa: CASSLLTGTSYNEQFF

v_gene: TRBV29-1
d_gene: -
abundance: -
j_gene: TRBJ2-4
CDR3nt: TGCAGCGTTGAACTACCTGGGGACATTCAGTACTTC
CDR3aa: CSVELPGDIQYF

v_gene: TRBV7-3
d_gene: TRBD1
abundance: -
j_gene: TRBJ1-2
CDR3nt: TGTGCCAGCAGCCCTGGGACAGACTCGGGCTACACCTTC
CDR3aa: CASSPGTDSGYTF

v_gene: TRBV19
d_gene: -
abundance: -
j_gene: TRBJ2-2
CDR3nt: TGTGCCAGTAGTATAGAGGGGAGGATATCGAACACCGGGGAGCTGTTTTTT
CDR3aa: CASSIEGRISNTGELFF

v_gene: TRBV4-1
d_gene: -
abundance: -
j_gene: TRBJ2-1
CDR3nt: TGCGCCAGCAGCTACCTGACCGCGACGGGTGAGCAGTTCTTC
CDR3aa: CASSYLTATGEQFF

v_gene: TRBV7-8
d_gene: TRBD2
abundance: -
j_gene: TRBJ2-1
CDR3nt: TGTGCCAGCAGCCACCTTGGCGGGAGGGAAAATGAGCAGTTCTTC
CDR3aa: CASSHLGGRENEQFF

v_gene: TRBV11-1
d_gene: -
abundance: -
j_gene: TRBJ1-1
CDR3nt: TGTGCCAGCAGCTTATACAGGGAACACCTGAACACTGAAGCTTTCTTT
CDR3aa: CASSLYREHLNTEAFF

v_gene: TRBV27
d_gene: TRBD1
abundance: -
j_gene: TRBJ1-2
CDR3nt: TGTGCCAGCAGTCCGGGGGACAGGGGGCATTATGGCTACACCTTC
CDR3aa: CASSPGDRGHYGYTF

v_gene: TRBV7-9
d_gene: TRBD1
abundance: -
j_gene: TRBJ2-7
CDR3nt: TGTGCCAGCAGCTTCGACGGGACAGGCGAGCAGTACTTC
CDR3aa: CASSFDGTGEQYF

v_gene: TRBV9
d_gene: TRBD1
abundance: -
j_gene: TRBJ2-1
CDR3nt: TGTGCCAGCAGCGGAGGGACAGGGGGCAATGAGCAGTTCTTC
CDR3aa: CASSGGTGGNEQFF

v_gene: TRBV2
d_gene: TRBD2
abundance: -
j_gene: TRBJ2-7
CDR3nt: TGTGCCAGCAGCCCCCCTAGCGGGAGTACAACCTACGAGCAGTACTTC
CDR3aa: CASSPPSGSTTYEQYF

v_gene: TRBV15
d_gene: -
abundance: -
j_gene: TRBJ2-7
CDR3nt: TGTGCCACCAGAGCGGAGCAGTACTTC
CDR3aa: CATRAEQYF

v_gene: TRBV7-2
d_gene: -
abundance: -
j_gene: TRBJ2-1
CDR3nt: TGTGCCAGCAGCAAACCCCTGGGCGTCGGCCATGAGCAGTTCTTC
CDR3aa: CASSKPLGVGHEQFF

v_gene: TRBV6-1
d_gene: -
abundance: -
j_gene: TRBJ2-2
CDR3nt: TGTGCCACCCCGGCCTCTAGGGGTGGGGAGCTGTTTTTT
CDR3aa: CATPASRGGELFF

v_gene: TRBV7-3
d_gene: -
abundance: -
j_gene: TRBJ2-1
CDR3nt: TGTGCCAGCAACGTCGGGCCCTCCTACAATGAGCAGTTCTTC
CDR3aa: CASNVGPSYNEQFF

v_gene: TRBV15
d_gene: TRBD1
abundance: few
j_gene: TRBJ2-5
CDR3nt: TGTGCCACCAGCAGGACAGGGGTTTCGGAGACCCAGTACTTC
CDR3aa: CATSRTGVSETQYF

v_gene: TRBV7-2
d_gene: -
abundance: once
j_gene: TRBJ2-3
CDR3nt: TGTGCCAGCGCGAAATACACAGATACGCAGTATTTT
CDR3aa: CASAKYTDTQYF

v_gene: TRBV29-1
d_gene: TRBD1
abundance: -
j_gene: TRBJ1-3
CDR3nt: TGCAGCGTCACAGGGGGCTCTGGAAACACCATATATTTT
CDR3aa: CSVTGGSGNTIYF

v_gene: TRBV5-1
d_gene: -
abundance: -
j_gene: TRBJ2-3
CDR3nt: TGCGCCAGCAGCTTTGGAACTAGCCTAATGGATACGCAGTATTTT
CDR3aa: CASSFGTSLMDTQYF

v_gene: TRBV19
d_gene: -
abundance: -
j_gene: TRBJ2-3
CDR3nt: TGTGCCAGTAGTCAGACCGCAGATACGCAGTATTTT
CDR3aa: CASSQTADTQYF

v_gene: TRBV7-2
d_gene: -
abundance: -
j_gene: TRBJ1-3
CDR3nt: TGTGCCAGCAGCTTGGCGCCCGGAAACACCATATATTTT
CDR3aa: CASSLAPGNTIYF

v_gene: TRBV5-1
d_gene: TRBD1
abundance: -
j_gene: TRBJ2-5
CDR3nt: TGCGCCAGCAGCCCGGGGACAGTTGGAGAGACCCAGTACTTC
CDR3aa: CASSPGTVGETQYF

v_gene: TRBV27
d_gene: TRBD2
abundance: -
j_gene: TRBJ2-1
CDR3nt: TGTGCCAGCAGTGCGTCGGGACTAGCGGGGACTAGCTCCTACAATGAGCAGTTCTTC
CDR3aa: CASSASGLAGTSSYNEQFF

v_gene: TRBV9
d_gene: -
abundance: once
j_gene: TRBJ1-2
CDR3nt: TGTGCCAGCAGCTTGCGGGACACCGTGACCTATGGCTACACCTTC
CDR3aa: CASSLRDTVTYGYTF

v_gene: TRBV27
d_gene: -
abundance: -
j_gene: TRBJ2-3
CDR3nt: TGTGCCAGCCGGTCGCACCCTAGGGAGGGCACAGATACGCAGTATTTT
CDR3aa: CASRSHPREGTDTQYF

v_gene: TRBV2
d_gene: TRBD1
abundance: few
j_gene: TRBJ2-2
CDR3nt: TGTGCCAGCAGCGACCCTGGACAGGGGACCGGGGAGCTGTTTTTT
CDR3aa: CASSDPGQGTGELFF

v_gene: TRBV7-9
d_gene: -
abundance: -
j_gene: TRBJ1-3
CDR3nt: TGTGCCAGCAGCTTAGTAACAGTTCGACGGGACACCATATATTTT
CDR3aa: CASSLVTVRRDTIYF

v_gene: TRBV7-6
d_gene: -
abundance: once
j_gene: TRBJ2-7
CDR3nt: TGTGCCAGCAGTATATGGGCAGGGACCCACGAGCAGTACTTC
CDR3aa: CASSIWAGTHEQYF

v_gene: TRBV29-1
d_gene: -
abundance: -
j_gene: TRBJ2-7
CDR3nt: TGCAGCGTTCGTACAGAACCTGACTACGAGCAGTACTTC
CDR3aa: CSVRTEPDYEQYF

v_gene: TRBV5-4
d_gene: -
abundance: -
j_gene: TRBJ2-3
CDR3nt: TGTGCCAGCAGCTGGCGGAGGGCTACTTCTAGCACAGATACGCAGTATTTT
CDR3aa: CASSWRRATSSTDTQYF

v_gene: TRBV30
d_gene: TRBD1
abundance: -
j_gene: TRBJ2-2
CDR3nt: TGTGCCTGGAGTGTACAGGGGACCGGGGAGCTGTTTTTT
CDR3aa: CAWSVQGTGELFF

v_gene: TRBV4-3
d_gene: -
abundance: -
j_gene: TRBJ2-7
CDR3nt: TGCGCCAGCAGCCAAGCGACGGGGGACACGCAGTACTTC
CDR3aa: CASSQATGDTQYF

v_gene: TRBV7-9
d_gene: -
abundance: -
j_gene: TRBJ1-1
CDR3nt: TGTGCCAGCAGCCTAACCCTGGGCCCTGCCGTCACTGAAGCTTTCTTT
CDR3aa: CASSLTLGPAVTEAFF

v_gene: TRBV29-1
d_gene: TRBD1
abundance: -
j_gene: TRBJ1-2
CDR3nt: TGCAGCGTTGGTCGATTAGGGACAGGGGATGGCTACACCTTC
CDR3aa: CSVGRLGTGDGYTF